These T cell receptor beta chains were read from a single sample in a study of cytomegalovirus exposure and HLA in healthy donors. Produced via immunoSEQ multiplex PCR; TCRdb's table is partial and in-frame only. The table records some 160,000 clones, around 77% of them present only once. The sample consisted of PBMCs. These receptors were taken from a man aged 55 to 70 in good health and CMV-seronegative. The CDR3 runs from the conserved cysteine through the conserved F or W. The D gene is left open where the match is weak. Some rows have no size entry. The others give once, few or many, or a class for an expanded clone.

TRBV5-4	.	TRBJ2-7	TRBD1	TGTGCCAGCAGCTCCCGGACAGGATCCTACGAGCAGTACTTC	CASSSRTGSYEQYF
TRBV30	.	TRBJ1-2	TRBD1	TGTGCCTGGAGTGCCTTGGGACAGGGCGGCTATGGCTACACCTTC	CAWSALGQGGYGYTF
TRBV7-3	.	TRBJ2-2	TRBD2	TGTGCCAGCAGCAGGACTAGCGGGTTGTCCGGGGAGCTGTTTTTT	CASSRTSGLSGELFF
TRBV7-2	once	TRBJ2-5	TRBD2	TGTGCCAGCAGCTTAGGGGTTCTAGCGGGAGATCGGGAGACCCAGTACTTC	CASSLGVLAGDRETQYF
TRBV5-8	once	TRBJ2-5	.	TGTGCCAGCAGCCGCCGGGAAAGGGGGGAGACCCAGTACTTC	CASSRRERGETQYF
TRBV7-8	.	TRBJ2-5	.	TGTGCCAGCAGCTTAGTGTTGAGGGAGGAGACCCAGTACTTC	CASSLVLREETQYF
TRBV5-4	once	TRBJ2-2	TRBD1	TGTGCCAGCAGCACGGGGACAGGGGGGTACACCGGGGAGCTGTTTTTT	CASSTGTGGYTGELFF
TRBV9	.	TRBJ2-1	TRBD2	TGTGCCAGCAGCATTTCTAGCGGGAGGACCGATAATGAGCAGTTCTTC	CASSISSGRTDNEQFF
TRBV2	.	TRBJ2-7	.	TGTGCCAGCATCCGACAGTCAGCCTACGAGCAGTACTTC	CASIRQSAYEQYF
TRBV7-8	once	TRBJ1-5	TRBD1	TGTGCCAGCAGCTTAGACGGGACAGCCCTTGGTCCCCAGCATTTT	CASSLDGTALGPQHF
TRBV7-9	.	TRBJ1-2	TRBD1	TGTGCCAGCAGCTCCGGGACAGGGTCTTTCTATGGCTACACCTTC	CASSSGTGSFYGYTF
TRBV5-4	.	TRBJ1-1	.	TGTGCCAGCAGCTTGGCAGGGTCCACTGAAGCTTTCTTT	CASSLAGSTEAFF
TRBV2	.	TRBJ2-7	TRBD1	TGTGCCAGCAGTGAAGGTCCAGGGGGCCTCTACGAGCAGTACTTC	CASSEGPGGLYEQYF
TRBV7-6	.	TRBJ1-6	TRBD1	TGTGCCAGCAGCCGGGACAGGAATAATTCACCCCTCCACTTT	CASSRDRNNSPLHF
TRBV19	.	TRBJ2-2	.	TGTGCCAGTAGTCTACGCAGGGGCACCGGGGAGCTGTTTTTT	CASSLRRGTGELFF
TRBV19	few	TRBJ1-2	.	TGTGCCAGTAGTATCTCCCCAGGGTATCGTGGCTACACCTTC	CASSISPGYRGYTF
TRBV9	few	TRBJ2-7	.	TGTGCCAGCAGCGCCGGGGGGCAGTCCTACGAGCAGTACTTC	CASSAGGQSYEQYF
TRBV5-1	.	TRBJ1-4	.	TGCGCCAGCAGCTTGCCCTCAACTAATGAAAAACTGTTTTTT	CASSLPSTNEKLFF
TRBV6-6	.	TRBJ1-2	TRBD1	TGTGCCAGCAGAATAGACAGGGCCAACTATGGCTACACCTTC	CASRIDRANYGYTF
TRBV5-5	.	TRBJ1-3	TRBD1	TGTGCCAGCAGAACGACAGGGGATGGAAACACCATATATTTT	CASRTTGDGNTIYF
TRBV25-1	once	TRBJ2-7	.	TGTGCCAGCAGCTTTGGGGGGAGCTCCTACGAGCAGTACTTC	CASSFGGSSYEQYF
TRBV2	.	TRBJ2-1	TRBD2	TGTGCCAGCAGTGAGAGGAGCGGGAGGGCCTCTTCCTACAATGAGCAGTTCTTC	CASSERSGRASSYNEQFF
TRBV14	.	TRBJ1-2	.	TGTGCCAGCAGCCCTCTGGAGTCGAAAGGCTACACCTTC	CASSPLESKGYTF
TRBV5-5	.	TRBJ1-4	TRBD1	TGTGCCAGCAGCAGATCAAACAGGGGGCAATGGGAAAAACTGTTTTTT	CASSRSNRGQWEKLFF
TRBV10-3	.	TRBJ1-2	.	TGTGCCATCAGTGAGTCGAAAGGGGCTGGTGGCTACACCTTC	CAISESKGAGGYTF
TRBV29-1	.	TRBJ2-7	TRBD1	TGCAGCGTTGCAAGGCCGGGACAGACCTACGAGCAGTACTTC	CSVARPGQTYEQYF
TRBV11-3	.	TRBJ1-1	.	TGTGCCAGCAGCCTCGACGGCGGGCTGAACACTGAAGCTTTCTTT	CASSLDGGLNTEAFF
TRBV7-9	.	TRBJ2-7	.	TGTGCCAGCAGCTTAGAGGGGGATCACGAGCAGTACTTC	CASSLEGDHEQYF
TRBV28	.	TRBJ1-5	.	TGTGCCAGCACGGCAGGCCCCGAGCCCCAGCATTTT	CASTAGPEPQHF
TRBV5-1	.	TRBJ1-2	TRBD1	TGCGCCAGCAGCCCACCAGAGGGGGCGGTGGGTGGCTACACCTTC	CASSPPEGAVGGYTF
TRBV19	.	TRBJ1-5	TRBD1	TGTGCCAGTAGTACCCTGGACAGGGTCGGCGATCAGCCCCAGCATTTT	CASSTLDRVGDQPQHF
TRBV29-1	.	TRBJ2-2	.	TGCAGCGTGGACAGGAACACCGGGGAGCTGTTTTTT	CSVDRNTGELFF
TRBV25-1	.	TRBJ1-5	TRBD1	TGTGCCAGCACAGGACAGGGGAGTCAGCCCCAGCATTTT	CASTGQGSQPQHF
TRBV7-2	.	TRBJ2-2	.	TGTGCCAGCAGCCCTAGGGGGTCCGGGGAGCTGTTTTTT	CASSPRGSGELFF
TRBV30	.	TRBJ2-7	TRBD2	TGTGCCTTTAGCGGGAGATCCTACGAGCAGTACTTC	CAFSGRSYEQYF
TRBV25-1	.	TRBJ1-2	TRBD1	TGTGCCAGCAGTGACGGACAGGGAGGGGGCTATGGCTACACCTTC	CASSDGQGGGYGYTF
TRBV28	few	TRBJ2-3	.	TGTGCCAGCAGTTTGCAGTCCCCTGGAGATACGCAGTATTTT	CASSLQSPGDTQYF
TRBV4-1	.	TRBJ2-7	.	TGCGCCAGCAGCCAAGATCTCGGAGGGATCGACATACGCTACGAGCAGTACTTC	CASSQDLGGIDIRYEQYF
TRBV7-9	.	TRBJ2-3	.	TGTGCCAGCAGCTTTGGGGCGACGGATACGCAGTATTTT	CASSFGATDTQYF
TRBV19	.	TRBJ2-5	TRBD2	TGTGCCAGTAGTATAGGGCCCCCAGCTAGCGGGAAAGGGGAGACCCAGTACTTC	CASSIGPPASGKGETQYF
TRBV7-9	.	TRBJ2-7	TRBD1	TGTGCCAGCAGCCTGGGGACAGGTCCCTACGAGCAGTACTTC	CASSLGTGPYEQYF
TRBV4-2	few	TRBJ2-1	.	TGTGCCAGCAGCGCTTCCTGGAGCTCCTACAATGAGCAGTTCTTC	CASSASWSSYNEQFF
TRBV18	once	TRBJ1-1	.	TGTGCCAGCTCACCAGGCCTGGGGGGAGCTTTCTTT	CASSPGLGGAFF
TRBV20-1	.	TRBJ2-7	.	TGCAGTGCGCTGGGGGCCGAGGAGCAGTACTTC	CSALGAEEQYF
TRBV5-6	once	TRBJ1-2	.	TGTGCCAGCAGCCCGGGTTCCTCGGCTTATGGCTACACCTTC	CASSPGSSAYGYTF
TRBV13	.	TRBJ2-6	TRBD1	TGTGCCAGCAGCTTTCGGGACAGGGGGTCCGGGGCCAACGTCCTGACTTTC	CASSFRDRGSGANVLTF
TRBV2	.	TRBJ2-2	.	TGTGCCAGCAGTGAAGGTTCAGGGGCCAACACCGGGGAGCTGTTTTTT	CASSEGSGANTGELFF
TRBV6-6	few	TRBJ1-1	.	TGTGCCAGCAGAGCCGGCGGGGTGAACACTGAAGCTTTCTTT	CASRAGGVNTEAFF
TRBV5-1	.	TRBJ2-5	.	TGCGCCAGCAGCTTCACAGCTCAAGAGACCCAGTACTTC	CASSFTAQETQYF
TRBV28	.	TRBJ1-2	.	TGTGCCAGCGCCTGGGGGGGATTTATAGGGTTGGATGGCTACACCTTC	CASAWGGFIGLDGYTF
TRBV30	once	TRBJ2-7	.	TGTGCCTGGAGTTTGGGACTTATTAACTACGAGCAGTACTTC	CAWSLGLINYEQYF
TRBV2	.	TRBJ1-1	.	TGTGCGCAACGGGGGGGGAACACTGAAGCTTTCTTT	CAQRGGNTEAFF
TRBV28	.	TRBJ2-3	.	TGTGCCAGCACCAAACCCGGGAGTTCCGCAGATACGCAGTATTTT	CASTKPGSSADTQYF
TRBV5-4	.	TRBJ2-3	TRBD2	TGTGCCAGCAGCTTGGTGCTAGCGGGAGTCAACACGCAGTATTTT	CASSLVLAGVNTQYF
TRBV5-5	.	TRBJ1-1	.	TGTGCCAGCAGCTCGGAGCGGTTGAACACTGAAGCTTTCTTT	CASSSERLNTEAFF